The TCR beta chain under discussion was sequenced for a study of OX40 agonist ivuxolimab in advanced cancers. Across the study: Ivuxolimab doses were 0.01, 0.1, 0.3, 1.5, 3 or 10 mg/kg every 2 weeks.

Clones were sequenced by immunoSEQ multiplex PCR, and TCRdb holds only the in-frame ones, with some missing. The sample lists about 48,000 clones; approximately 90% were seen once. Patients were ruled out by autoimmune disease history or systemic immunosuppression. The receptor was derived from an adult with an advanced solid tumor such as melanoma, head and neck, liver or kidney cancer. The starting material was CD4+ or CD8+ T cells sorted from blood, obtained in a trial of the OX40 agonist ivuxolimab.

CDR3 sequence: CASSPGTSGGYEQYF. For the CDR3, the DNA is TGCGCCAGCAGCCCCGGGACTAGCGGGGGATACGAGCAGTACTTC. This rearrangement joins TRBV4-1 to TRBJ2-7, with 14 bases aligning to TRBD2. V dropped 4 bases and J dropped 4; count of bases not matched to a gene: 3. The CDR3 contains 15 residues. Looked up from germline, CDR1 is MGHRA and CDR2 is YSYEKL.